This T cell receptor beta chain was sequenced for a study of blood T cell repertoires in COVID-19. Assay used: immunoSEQ multiplex PCR; TCRdb lists only in-frame clones, some missing. The table lists fewer than 250,000 clones, 70% to 90% of them singletons. Germline V CDR1 and CDR2: KGHSH, LQKENI. The V end was cut by 3 bases, the J end by 1 base, with 8 bases between. The CDR3 sequence is 14 residues long. This clone showed up just a few times. The chain combines TRBV18 with TRBJ2-3; D call uncertain. This clonotype originated in a woman in her fifties or sixties with acute COVID-19. Specimen: PBMCs or T cells enriched from blood (not recorded which). As DNA, the CDR3 is TGTGCCAGCTCACCTGAGCAGGGCACAGATACGCAGTATTTT. It yields the protein CASSPEQGTDTQYF.